These 24 T cell receptor beta chains originate from one sample sequenced in a study of OX40 agonist ivuxolimab in advanced cancers. Measured with immunoSEQ multiplex PCR; TCRdb has only the in-frame clones, and not every one. The sample includes over 85,000 clones, around 85% of them seen just once. The starting material was CD4+ or CD8+ T cells sorted from blood, obtained in a trial of the OX40 agonist ivuxolimab. Every receptor here comes from an adult with an advanced solid tumor such as melanoma, head and neck, liver or kidney cancer.

This sequence joins TRBV7-9 and TRBJ2-2, with 12 bases matching TRBD2. This CDR3 is 18 amino acids long. Trimming at V came to 5 bases and at J to 3 bases, leaving 10 bases not matched to a gene. In germline, CDR1 is SEHNR, CDR2 FQNEAQ (reference sequence). CDR3 region: CASSPRPWTSGDTGELFF. The CDR3 nucleotides are TGTGCCAGCAGCCCCCGCCCTTGGACTAGCGGGGACACCGGGGAGCTGTTTTTT.

DNA of the CDR3: TGTGCCAGCAGTTTACAGGGAGCACTAAATTCACCCCTCCACTTT. This gives the protein CASSLQGALNSPLHF. The V gene is TRBV6-1, the J gene TRBJ1-6, with a possible D match to TRBD1 (6 bases). CDR1 is MNHNS and CDR2 is SASEGT in the germline V gene. V shed 5 bases and J shed 7 bases, with 15 bases lying between them. The CDR3 spans 15 residues.

The chain employs TRBV7-3 and TRBJ2-3; D remains unclear. The germline V gene encodes CDR1 SGHTA and CDR2 FQGTGA. Trimming left V 2 bases short and J 4 bases short, with 13 bases between. The CDR3 has 15 amino acids. The chain's CDR3 is CASSLGRAPSDTQYF. CDR3 in DNA: TGTGCCAGCAGCTTAGGACGGGCGCCCTCAGATACGCAGTATTTT.

This clone was recorded once. The chain has TRBV19 and TRBJ2-7; 7 nucleotides agree with TRBD2. CDR3 length: 16 amino acids. The V and J ends lost 4 bases and 1 base, in that order; junction bases with no gene match: 10. Germline V gene lookup returns CDR1 LNHDA and CDR2 SQIVND (reference sequence). The CDR3 DNA sequence: TGTGCCAGTAGTAGAGGTGTGGAGCGGGGTTCCTACGAGCAGTACTTC. The encoded protein is CASSRGVERGSYEQYF.

CDR3 nucleotide sequence: TGTGCCATCAGCTCCGGGACAGGGGCCTACGAGCAGTACTTC. It specifies CAISSGTGAYEQYF. The gene calls are TRBV10-3 and TRBJ2-7; 10 bases map to TRBD1. CDR3 size: 14 residues. V was clipped by 6 bases and J by 2 bases; unmatched bases: 4. Germline V CDR1 and CDR2: ENHRY, SYGVKD.

The rearrangement joins TRBV15 to TRBJ1-5; no definite D call. V was trimmed by 0 bases and J by 3 bases, leaving 6 bases between them. Germline V gives CDR1 LNHNV, CDR2 YYDKDF (reference sequence). This CDR3 is built from 14 residues. In DNA, the CDR3 is TGTGCCACCAGCAGAGAGGGCCTCAATCAGCCCCAGCATTTT. Its translation: CATSREGLNQPQHF.

This sequence joins TRBV5-1 and TRBJ2-5, with D possibly TRBD1 on 5 matching bases. CDR3 length equals 16 residues. CDR1 is SGHRS and CDR2 is YFSETQ in the germline V gene. The V end lost 0 bases, the J end lost 7 bases, and 19 bases lay between the germline ends. The CDR3 DNA follows: TGCGCCAGCAGCTTGGGGCCCGCCACGAACCAGGGGACCCAGTACTTC. Encoded protein: CASSLGPATNQGTQYF.

The chain joins TRBV13 to TRBJ1-3; tentatively, D is TRBD1 (6 bases). The V end lost 2 bases, the J end lost 2 bases, and 7 bases lay between the germline ends. The CDR3 sequence is 14 residues long. Germline CDR1 and CDR2: PRHDT and FYEKMQ (reference sequence). CDR3 DNA: TGTGCCAGCAGCTTACAGGGGACTGGAAACACCATATATTTT. Protein product: CASSLQGTGNTIYF.

In DNA, the CDR3 is TGTGCCGGGACTAGCGGGAGATACGAGCAGTACTTC. Amino acids: CAGTSGRYEQYF. The V and J genes are TRBV30 and TRBJ2-7; 14 nucleotides line up with TRBD2. The trim removed 8 bases at V and 4 bases at J, leaving 1 base unmatched. The CDR3 spans 12 residues. Germline values: CDR1 GTSNPN, CDR2 SVGIG (reference sequence). The full variable domain, in which reference TRBV30 and TRBJ2-7 provide the parts outside the CDR3, is SQTIHQWPATLVQPVGSPLSLECTVEGTSNPNLYWYRQAAGRGLQLLFYSVGIGQISSEVPQNLSASRPQDRQFILSSKKLLLSDSGFYLCAGTSGRYEQYFGPGTRLTVT.

The chain is built from TRBV7-6 and TRBJ1-5; TRBD1 matches at 8 bases. From germline, CDR1 is SGHVS and CDR2 FNYEAQ. The J segment lost 0 bases and the V segment lost 1 base, leaving 17 bases of the junction unmatched. This CDR3 is built from 21 residues. The CDR3 DNA reads as TGTGCCAGCAGCTTAGGTAAGGAGTGGACAGGGCGTTTTAATAGCAATCAGCCCCAGCATTTT. This translates into CASSLGKEWTGRFNSNQPQHF.

CDR3 DNA sequence: TGCAGCGTTCTTGGACAGGGAGCTACGATCTACGAGCAGTACTTC. Its protein is CSVLGQGATIYEQYF. V usage is TRBV29-1 and J usage is TRBJ2-7, with TRBD1 identical over 8 bases. Looked up from germline, CDR1 is SQVTM and CDR2 is ANQGSEA. V gave up 5 bases and J gave up 3 bases; unmatched junction bases: 12. CDR3 size: 15 residues.

The V call is TRBV6-5, the J call TRBJ2-6; possibly TRBD1 for D (6 bases). Germline loops: CDR1 MNHEY, CDR2 SVGAGI. V lost 0 bases and J lost 16, with 10 bases in between. This CDR3 spans 12 amino acids. The DNA of the CDR3 is TGTGCCAGCAGTTACTCGGGACAAAGGCTGACTTTC. Translation gives CASSYSGQRLTF.

V and J are TRBV11-2 and TRBJ1-1, with unresolved D. The CDR3 sequence is 13 residues long. Germline V CDR1 and CDR2: SGHAT, FQNNGV. Trimming took 0 bases from V and 2 from J, leaving 4 bases between them. CDR3 sequence reads: CASSLERNTEAFF. The DNA for the CDR3 is TGTGCCAGCAGCTTAGAAAGAAACACTGAAGCTTTCTTT.

The CDR3 DNA reads as TGTGCCAGCAGGGAGGGGCCCTACGAGCAGTACTTC. This codes for CASREGPYEQYF. The chain recombines TRBV6-4 with TRBJ2-7; a weak D match, TRBD2 (6 bases). CDR3 length: 12 residues. Germline V lookup: CDR1 MRHNA, CDR2 SNTAGT. Between the trimmed V and J ends, which lost 6 bases and 2 bases, there was a span of 8 bases.

This clone was detected only once. V and J are TRBV5-1 and TRBJ2-7; 7 nucleotides line up with TRBD1. This CDR3 comprises 16 residues. Per the germline V gene, CDR1 is SGHRS and CDR2 is YFSETQ. Trimming cost V 4 bases and J 7 bases; bases outside gene matches: 17. The CDR3 is CASSQSIYRGRGEQYF. The DNA of the CDR3 is TGCGCCAGCAGCCAATCCATCTACAGGGGAAGGGGGGAGCAGTACTTC.

This sequence joins TRBV14 and TRBJ2-5, with TRBD1 matching 7 bases. The germline V gene encodes CDR1 SGHDN and CDR2 FVKESK. The CDR3 is 15 amino acids. Trimming cost V 2 bases and J 7 bases; bases outside gene matches: 10. The CDR3 loop reads CASSQWTVSGGTQYF. Here the CDR3 DNA reads TGTGCCAGCAGCCAATGGACAGTCTCAGGGGGGACCCAGTACTTC.

This clone appeared a single time. The CDR3 DNA reads as TGTGCCAGCAGCTTCCGCCAGGGGCGGGAGGGTGACACCGGGGAGCTGTTTTTT. Its protein is CASSFRQGREGDTGELFF. This chain joins TRBV7-9 and TRBJ2-2; 9 bases align to TRBD2. With V trimmed by 3 bases and J by 3 bases, 11 bases remained unmatched. The CDR3 runs to 18 residues. Germline V lookup: CDR1 SEHNR, CDR2 FQNEAQ (reference sequence).

The CDR3 sequence: CASSLETGTPLGYGYTF. The CDR3 DNA reads as TGTGCCAGCAGCTTGGAGACCGGGACACCGTTGGGCTATGGCTACACCTTC. The chain combines TRBV5-6 with TRBJ1-2; the D gene is possibly TRBD1 (6 bases). This CDR3 spans 17 amino acids. Germline V lookup: CDR1 SGHDT, CDR2 YYEEEE. V was pared by 0 bases and J by 4 bases, with 19 bases between.

This chain uses TRBV30 with TRBJ1-1, with a tentative D call TRBD1 (6 bases). The CDR3 consists of 15 residues. The germline V gene encodes CDR1 GTSNPN and CDR2 SVGIG (reference sequence). V gave up 2 bases and J gave up 3 bases, with 16 bases separating them. The CDR3, as DNA: TGTGCCTGGAGTCTACCCGAAGGGGGGTACACTGAAGCTTTCTTT. Encoded protein: CAWSLPEGGYTEAFF.

CDR3 sequence: CASSYKNTEAFF. In nucleotides, the CDR3 is TGTGCCAGCAGCTACAAGAACACTGAAGCTTTCTTT. The chain uses TRBV5-4 and TRBJ1-1, with D unresolved. Germline V gene sequence: CDR1 SGHNT, CDR2 YYREEE (reference sequence). V lost 3 bases and J lost 1, with 4 bases in between. This CDR3 contains 12 residues.

This clone was detected a few times. This chain connects TRBV2 to TRBJ2-7; D is unresolved. CDR3 length: 16 amino acids. V was cut by 0 bases and J by 7 bases, with 19 bases left in between. The V gene's germline CDR1 is SNHLY and CDR2 FYNNEI. CDR3 bases: TGTGCCAGCAGTGAAGCCAATCCAGGCAGGCCCAGGGAGCAGTACTTC. It yields the protein CASSEANPGRPREQYF.

The rearrangement joins TRBV7-9 to TRBJ1-1; D gene ambiguous. The germline V gene encodes CDR1 SEHNR and CDR2 FQNEAQ (reference sequence). The CDR3 length is 11 residues. With 5 bases removed from V and 6 bases from J, the gap between germline ends came to 7 bases. CDR3 region: CASSPGPEAFF. The CDR3 region has the DNA TGTGCCAGCAGCCCCGGGCCTGAAGCTTTCTTT.

In DNA form, the CDR3 reads TGTGCCAGCAGCTTAGGACAGGGGGCGAATGAGCAGTTCTTC. Protein sequence: CASSLGQGANEQFF. The chain links TRBV11-3 to TRBJ2-1; 10 nucleotides line up with TRBD1. The V and J ends lost 1 base and 7 bases, in that order; junction bases with no gene match: 1. CDR3 length equals 14 residues. Germline CDR1 is SGHNT and CDR2 is YENEEA.

The chain has TRBV6-1 and TRBJ1-1; D might be TRBD1 (5 bases). The CDR3 is 12 residues long. Germline V gene lookup returns CDR1 MNHNS and CDR2 SASEGT. The CDR3 sequence: CATIRGNTEAFF. For the CDR3, the DNA is TGTGCGACAATAAGGGGGAACACTGAAGCTTTCTTT.